One and the same sample provided the 7 T cell receptor beta chains below, sequenced in a study of shared clonotypes between healthy human individuals. TCRdb keeps only in-frame clones here, not all; method: immunoSEQ multiplex PCR. The sample holds over a million clones, approximately 96% seen once. Sequenced sample: naive CD4+ T cells sorted from blood. Subset described: CD45RA+ positively selected. These receptors were taken from a man aged 30 to 45 in good health.

Note on this clone: Other DNA sequences in the same sample also yield this CDR3. CDR3 DNA sequence: TGTGCCAGCAGCTTAGCGGGAGTGGCCTACGAGCAGTACTTC. Translation: CASSLAGVAYEQYF. The chain joins TRBV7-9 to TRBJ2-7; weak D call: TRBD2 (5 bases). Trimming pared 0 bases from V and 2 bases from J, leaving 8 bases between. Germline CDR1 is SEHNR and CDR2 is FQNEAQ (reference sequence). The CDR3 loop spans 14 amino acids. Full variable domain (remainder filled in from reference TRBV7-9 and TRBJ2-7): DTGVSQNPRHKITKRGQNVTFRCDPISEHNRLYWYRQTLGQGPEFLTYFQNEAQLEKSRLLSDRFSAERPKGSFSTLEIQRTEQGDSAMYLCASSLAGVAYEQYFGPGTRLTVT.

J is TRBJ1-5 and V is TRBV19; D not certain. Trimming removed 5 bases from V and 4 bases from J, with 9 bases in between. The length of the CDR3 is 13 residues. From germline, CDR1 is LNHDA and CDR2 SQIVND (reference sequence). The CDR3 DNA sequence: TGTGCCAGTAGTTTTAGTCCAAATCAGCCCCAGCATTTT. This codes for CASSFSPNQPQHF. Full variable domain (missing parts from reference TRBV19 and TRBJ1-5): DGGITQSPKYLFRKEGQNVTLSCEQNLNHDAMYWYRQDPGQGLRLIYYSQIVNDFQKGDIAEGYSVSREKKESFPLTVTSAQKNPTAFYLCASSFSPNQPQHFGDGTRLSIL.

This sequence joins TRBV19 and TRBJ1-5; TRBD1 matches 9 bases. Germline V CDR1 and CDR2: LNHDA, SQIVND (reference sequence). V shed 1 base, J shed 7 bases, and the junction held 5 bases outside the gene matches. The CDR3 extends over 15 amino acids. DNA of the CDR3: TGTGCCAGTAGTATAGGGACAGGGGCTGGGCAGCCCCAGCATTTT. Its protein product is CASSIGTGAGQPQHF.

In regard to this clone: Other DNA sequences in this specimen translate into the identical CDR3. This sequence joins TRBV19 and TRBJ2-7; TRBD2 is a possible D gene (5 bases). Germline assignment: CDR1 LNHDA and CDR2 SQIVND (reference sequence). This CDR3 is 14 amino acids long. With 1 base removed from V and 2 bases from J, the gap between germline ends came to 9 bases. The CDR3 nucleotides read TGTGCCAGTAGTATAGTAGGAGGAACCTACGAGCAGTACTTC. As protein: CASSIVGGTYEQYF.

The chain links TRBV5-1 to TRBJ1-4; 8 bases are shared with TRBD1. The germline V gene has CDR1 SGHRS and CDR2 YFSETQ. V lost 1 base to trimming and J lost 3 bases; unmatched junction nucleotides: 2. The CDR3 covers 15 residues. CDR3 nucleotides: TGCGCCAGCAGCTTGTGGGGACAGGCTAATGAAAAACTGTTTTTT. Encoded protein: CASSLWGQANEKLFF. Variable domain in full (rest from reference TRBV5-1 and TRBJ1-4): KAGVTQTPRYLIKTRGQQVTLSCSPISGHRSVSWYQQTPGQGLQFLFEYFSETQRNKGNFPGRFSGRQFSNSRSEMNVSTLELGDSALYLCASSLWGQANEKLFFGSGTQLSVL.

V and J are TRBV7-8 and TRBJ2-5; 7 bases map to TRBD2. Germline CDR1 is SGHVS and CDR2 is FQNEAQ. The V segment lost 0 bases and the J segment 3 bases; nucleotides outside the gene matches: 13. There are 18 residues in the CDR3. The CDR3 loop is CASSLARMVAGSKETQYF. In DNA, the CDR3 is TGTGCCAGCAGCTTAGCGCGGATGGTAGCGGGCTCGAAAGAGACCCAGTACTTC.

The V call is TRBV6-1, the J call TRBJ2-7; D is perhaps TRBD1 or TRBD2 (5 bases each). The CDR3 runs 14 residues. The germline CDR1 and CDR2 sequences are MNHNS and SASEGT. The V end lost 5 bases, the J end lost 5 bases, and 16 bases lay between the germline ends. Written as DNA, the CDR3 is TGTGCCAGCAGTCCCCCCCAGAGGGGACACGAGCAGTACTTC. This translates into CASSPPQRGHEQYF.